The 27 T cell receptor beta chains below come from one sample, sequenced in a study of chemoradiotherapy in HPV16-positive cancers. TCRdb's copy holds only in-frame clones and misses some; the assay was immunoSEQ multiplex PCR. The sample has more than 2,000 clones, 88% seen once; the top ten hold just over 3%. The sequencing used tumor tissue, collected from a patient who underwent chemoradiotherapy. The receptor set was obtained from a human donor with HPV-associated anogenital cancer.

This clone was detected a few times. The CDR3 protein is CASSPSRGMDEKLFF. CDR3 sequence (DNA): TGTGCCAGCTCACCTTCGCGAGGGATGGACGAAAAACTGTTTTTT. V usage is TRBV18 and J usage is TRBJ1-4, with no clear D. This CDR3 spans 15 amino acids. With 3 bases removed from V and 8 bases from J, the gap between germline ends came to 16 bases. Germline V gene sequence: CDR1 KGHSH, CDR2 LQKENI. Full variable domain (outside the CDR3, taken from reference TRBV18 and TRBJ1-4): NAGVMQNPRHLVRRRGQEARLRCSPMKGHSHVYWYRQLPEEGLKFMVYLQKENIIDESGMPKERFSAEFPKEGPSILRIQQVVRGDSAAYFCASSPSRGMDEKLFFGSGTQLSVL.

The chain carries TRBV20-1 and TRBJ1-3; D ambiguous. Germline CDR1 is DFQATT and CDR2 is SNEGSKA (reference sequence). This CDR3 is built from 11 residues. Trimming removed 0 bases from V and 9 bases from J, with 6 bases in between. The CDR3 DNA sequence: TGCAGTGCTAGAGATCTGAGCACCATATATTTT. Amino acid sequence: CSARDLSTIYF.

V and J are TRBV18 and TRBJ2-5; D is ambiguous. There are 13 residues in the CDR3. Looked up from germline, CDR1 is KGHSH and CDR2 is LQKENI. V lost 0 bases and J 9 bases, leaving 11 bases between the germline ends. The CDR3 nucleotides are TGTGCCAGCTCACCACCACCCCAGAATGCCCAGTACTTC. Amino acids: CASSPPPQNAQYF.

This clone was recorded once. The chain recombines TRBV7-2 with TRBJ2-4; 9 bases line up with TRBD1. The CDR3 covers 16 residues. CDR1 is SGHTA, CDR2 FQGNSA, per germline. V lost 5 bases to trimming and J lost 3 bases; unmatched junction nucleotides: 8. This CDR3 reads CASSLQGAGGKNIQYF. The CDR3 DNA sequence: TGTGCCAGCAGCCTACAGGGGGCCGGAGGCAAAAACATTCAGTACTTC.

Here the CDR3 DNA reads TGTGCCAGCAGCGCCCGGGACAGCTATGGCTACACCTTC. This encodes CASSARDSYGYTF. The chain joins TRBV7-2 to TRBJ1-2, with TRBD1 identical over 7 bases. Germline-derived CDR1 and CDR2 are SGHTA and FQGNSA. The CDR3 contains 13 residues. The V and J ends lost 5 bases and 4 bases, in that order; junction bases with no gene match: 4.

This chain uses TRBV21-1 with TRBJ2-5; the table's D call, TRBD1, has no DNA check behind it. TRBV21-1 is an annotated pseudogene. This CDR3 comprises 13 residues. The CDR3: CASSKAQEETQYF. CDR3 sequence (DNA): TGTGCCAGCAGCAAAGCGCAGGAAGAGACCCAGTACTTC.

The chain employs TRBV7-8 and TRBJ2-2; 7 bases agree with TRBD2. V lost 5 bases, J lost 1 base, and 7 bases stayed unmatched. Germline V gene sequence: CDR1 SGHVS, CDR2 FQNEAQ. The CDR3 has 16 residues. In DNA form, the CDR3 reads TGTGCCAGCAGCCCCGGGCCTAGCGGGAACACCGGGGAGCTGTTTTTT. Amino acid sequence: CASSPGPSGNTGELFF.

The V and J genes are TRBV6-4 and TRBJ2-2, with a tentative D call TRBD1 (5 bases). Germline CDR1 is MRHNA and CDR2 is SNTAGT. This CDR3 spans 15 amino acids. Trimming removed 3 bases from V and 3 bases from J, with 11 bases in between. The chain's CDR3 is CASSDSDTDTGELFF. CDR3 nucleotides: TGTGCCAGCAGTGATTCGGACACGGACACCGGGGAGCTGTTTTTT.

The chain couples TRBV29-1 to TRBJ2-1; the D gene is possibly TRBD1 (5 bases). Germline values: CDR1 SQVTM, CDR2 ANQGSEA. Trimming removed 6 bases at V and 1 base at J, with 10 bases between. The CDR3 spans 13 residues. The CDR3 DNA follows: TGCAGCGTCAAAAGGGGTTCCTACAATGAGCAGTTCTTC. Amino acids: CSVKRGSYNEQFF.

J is TRBJ2-5 and V is TRBV7-2; 7 bases are shared with TRBD2. The CDR3 sequence is 15 residues long. With 1 base clipped from V and 4 bases from J, the junction kept 6 bases outside the gene matches. The germline gives CDR1 SGHTA, CDR2 FQGNSA. This chain's CDR3 is CASSLVRGRAETQYF. In nucleotides, the CDR3 is TGTGCCAGCAGCTTAGTTCGGGGGAGGGCAGAGACCCAGTACTTC.

The DNA of the CDR3 is TGCGCCAGCAGCTTGTATCCCCTATCCGGGACAGGGGACTCTGGAAACACCATATATTTT. The encoded protein is CASSLYPLSGTGDSGNTIYF. The chain links TRBV5-1 to TRBJ1-3, with TRBD1 matching over 10 bases. The germline CDR1 and CDR2 sequences are SGHRS and YFSETQ. J lost 0 bases, V lost 1 base, and 13 bases had no gene match. The CDR3 spans 20 residues.

CDR3 nucleotides: TGTGCCAGCAGCCCAGGACTAGCGGGGTTCTCGGTGGAGACCCAGTACTTC. Amino acid sequence: CASSPGLAGFSVETQYF. The V gene is TRBV7-6, the J gene TRBJ2-5, with 12 bases aligning to TRBD2. The CDR3 has 17 amino acids. From germline, CDR1 is SGHVS and CDR2 FNYEAQ. V shed 5 bases and J 5 bases; nucleotides not matched to a gene: 12.

The DNA for the CDR3 is TGTGCCAGCAGCCCCCCGGTGGAACGGGATGAGCAGTTCTTC. Its protein product is CASSPPVERDEQFF. This chain joins TRBV7-9 and TRBJ2-1; the D is unclear. The CDR3 sequence is 14 residues long. CDR1 is SEHNR and CDR2 is FQNEAQ in the germline V gene (reference sequence). The V end lost 5 bases, the J end lost 8 bases, and 16 bases lay between the germline ends.

The rearrangement uses TRBV11-2 and TRBJ2-7; 10 bases line up with TRBD2. Trimming at V came to 1 base and at J to 4 bases, leaving 4 bases not matched to a gene. This CDR3 has 15 amino acids. CDR1 and CDR2 (germline): SGHAT, FQNNGV. The CDR3 is CASSLGPSGSYEQYV. In DNA, the CDR3 is TGTGCCAGCAGCTTAGGTCCTAGCGGGAGTTACGAGCAGTACGTC.

This clone was counted only a few times. V gene TRBV11-2 combines with J gene TRBJ1-4; the match to TRBD1 covers 7 bases. Trimming cost V 4 bases and J 7 bases; bases outside gene matches: 3. Germline assignment: CDR1 SGHAT and CDR2 FQNNGV. The CDR3 sequence is 13 residues long. The DNA for the CDR3 is TGTGCCAGCAGCTCACAGGGGACTGAAAAACTGTTTTTT. This codes for CASSSQGTEKLFF.

V is TRBV9 and J is TRBJ1-2, with D perhaps matching TRBD1 (5 bases). Germline loops: CDR1 SGDLS, CDR2 YYNGEE. The CDR3 covers 12 residues. Trimming took off 4 bases at V and 5 bases at J, with 9 bases between the two ends. The CDR3 coding sequence is TGTGCCAGCAGCAGGGGCCGTTATGGCTACACCTTC. Translation gives CASSRGRYGYTF.

The chain couples TRBV5-1 to TRBJ2-7; TRBD1 matches 8 bases. Germline V lookup: CDR1 SGHRS, CDR2 YFSETQ. The V gene end was trimmed by 0 bases and the J gene end by 3 bases; junction bases not matched to a gene: 5. The CDR3 has 15 amino acids. CDR3 in DNA: TGCGCCAGCAGCTTGGAGGTCGGACAGGGCTACGAGCAGTACTTC. Its protein product is CASSLEVGQGYEQYF.

The chain carries TRBV23-1 and TRBJ1-2, with a tentative D call TRBD1 (6 bases). TRBV23-1 is given ORF status, its function remaining uncertain. This CDR3 contains 17 residues. Trimming took 7 bases from V and 8 from J, leaving 29 bases between them. CDR3 in DNA: TGCGCCAGCAAGGGTTTTCAACAAAGCGGGGGCGTATCCGGCTACACCTTC. Translating gives CASKGFQQSGGVSGYTF.

V gene TRBV7-3 combines with J gene TRBJ2-2, with TRBD1 matching 9 bases. CDR3 length: 17 amino acids. Trimming took 2 bases from V and 5 from J; bases not matched to a gene: 9. Germline CDR1 reads SGHTA; CDR2 reads FQGTGA. CDR3 in DNA: TGTGCCAGCAGCTTAGGAGGAACAGGGGGCGGGACCGGGGAGCTGTTTTTT. Amino acids: CASSLGGTGGGTGELFF.

The genes are TRBV30 and TRBJ2-5, with D perhaps being TRBD1 or TRBD2 (6 bases each). Deletions cut 3 bases from V and 2 bases from J, with 10 bases between. The CDR3 has 13 amino acids. CDR1 is GTSNPN, CDR2 SVGIG, per germline (reference sequence). The CDR3 loop is CAWRIGGQETQYF. In DNA form, the CDR3 reads TGTGCCTGGAGAATAGGGGGGCAAGAGACCCAGTACTTC.

The CDR3 loop is CASSSSNRGLQPQHF. The CDR3 nucleotides read TGTGCCAGCAGTTCGAGTAACAGGGGGCTTCAGCCCCAGCATTTT. The V and J genes are TRBV6-5 and TRBJ1-5; 9 bases are a match to TRBD1. After removal of 4 bases from V and 6 bases from J, the junction contained 7 bases not matched to a gene. CDR3 length: 15 amino acids. Germline V gene lookup returns CDR1 MNHEY and CDR2 SVGAGI.

V usage is TRBV21-1 and J usage is TRBJ2-7; TRBD1 reflects the table's D call only, with no check against the DNA. TRBV21-1 is a documented pseudogene. The CDR3 sequence is 16 residues long. For the CDR3, the DNA is TGTGCCAGCAGCCTTCCCCCGGGACAGGACTCCTACGAGCAGTACGTC. Translating it yields CASSLPPGQDSYEQYV.

The chain combines TRBV19 with TRBJ2-3, with D tentatively TRBD2 (5 bases). V was clipped by 7 bases and J by 5 bases, with 10 bases between them. The CDR3 extends over 12 amino acids. Germline V gene lookup returns CDR1 LNHDA and CDR2 SQIVND (reference sequence). The CDR3 loop is CASTGLGDTQYF. CDR3 nucleotides: TGTGCCAGTACGGGATTGGGAGATACGCAGTATTTT. Full variable domain (rest looked up from reference TRBV19 and TRBJ2-3): DGGITQSPKYLFRKEGQNVTLSCEQNLNHDAMYWYRQDPGQGLRLIYYSQIVNDFQKGDIAEGYSVSREKKESFPLTVTSAQKNPTAFYLCASTGLGDTQYFGPGTRLTVL.

This chain connects TRBV18 to TRBJ1-5; no clear D gene. This CDR3 comprises 15 residues. The V end was cut by 3 bases, the J end by 0 bases, with 9 bases between. The germline gives CDR1 KGHSH, CDR2 LQKENI. The CDR3 loop reads CASSPEANSNQPQHF. The CDR3 nucleotides are TGTGCCAGCTCACCGGAAGCAAATAGCAATCAGCCCCAGCATTTT.

In this sample, this clone turned up a few times. V is TRBV11-2 and J is TRBJ2-1, with D perhaps matching TRBD2 (5 bases). Germline V gives CDR1 SGHAT, CDR2 FQNNGV. The CDR3 has 14 residues. The V and J ends lost 0 bases and 6 bases respectively, with 9 bases between them. The CDR3 nucleotides read TGTGCCAGCAGCTTAGAAGGACTTTTCAATGAGCAGTTCTTC. Amino acid sequence: CASSLEGLFNEQFF.

The genes are TRBV30 and TRBJ2-1; D not certain. Germline V gene data show CDR1 as GTSNPN and CDR2 as SVGIG (reference sequence). This CDR3 contains 13 residues. Trimming left V 2 bases short and J 0 bases short, with 5 bases between. CDR3 in amino acids: CAWSFGSYNEQFF. The CDR3 DNA sequence: TGTGCCTGGAGTTTTGGCTCCTACAATGAGCAGTTCTTC.

The chain uses TRBV7-2 and TRBJ2-7; 13 nucleotides match TRBD2. The CDR3 is 19 residues long. Trimming took 1 base from V and 0 from J; bases not matched to a gene: 9. Germline V gene lookup returns CDR1 SGHTA and CDR2 FQGNSA. CDR3 nucleotide sequence: TGTGCCAGCAGCTTAGGACTAGCGGGGGGCCAACTCAGCTCCTACGAGCAGTACTTC. Translating gives CASSLGLAGGQLSSYEQYF.